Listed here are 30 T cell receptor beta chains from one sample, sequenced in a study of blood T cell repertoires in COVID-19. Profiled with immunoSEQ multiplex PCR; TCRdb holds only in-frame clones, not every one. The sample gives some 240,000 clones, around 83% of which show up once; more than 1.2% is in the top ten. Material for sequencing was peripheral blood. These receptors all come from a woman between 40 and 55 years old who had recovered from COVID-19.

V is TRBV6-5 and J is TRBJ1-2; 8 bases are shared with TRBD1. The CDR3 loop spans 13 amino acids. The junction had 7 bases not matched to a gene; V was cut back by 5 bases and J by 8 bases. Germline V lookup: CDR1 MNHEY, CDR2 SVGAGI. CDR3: CASSRTGTGGYTF. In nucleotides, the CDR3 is TGTGCCAGCAGTCGGACAGGGACCGGCGGCTACACCTTC.

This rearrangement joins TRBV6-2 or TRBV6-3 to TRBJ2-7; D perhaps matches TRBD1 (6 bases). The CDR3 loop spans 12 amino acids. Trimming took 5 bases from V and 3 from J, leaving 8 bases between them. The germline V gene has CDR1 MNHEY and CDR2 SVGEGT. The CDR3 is CASSRTDYEQYF. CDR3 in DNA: TGTGCCAGCAGTCGGACAGACTACGAGCAGTACTTC.

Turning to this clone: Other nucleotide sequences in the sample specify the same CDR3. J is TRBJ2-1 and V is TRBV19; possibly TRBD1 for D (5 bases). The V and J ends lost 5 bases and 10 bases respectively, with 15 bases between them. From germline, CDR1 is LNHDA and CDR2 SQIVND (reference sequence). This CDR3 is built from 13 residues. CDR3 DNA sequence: TGTGCCAGTAGTGGGCAGGGCTTTGGGGAGCAGTTCTTC. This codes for CASSGQGFGEQFF.

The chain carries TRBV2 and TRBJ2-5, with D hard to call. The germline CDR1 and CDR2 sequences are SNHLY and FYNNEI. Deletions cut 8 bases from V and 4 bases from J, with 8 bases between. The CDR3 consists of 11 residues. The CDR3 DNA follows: TGTGCCAGCCTAGTTGGAGAGACCCAGTACTTC. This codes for CASLVGETQYF.

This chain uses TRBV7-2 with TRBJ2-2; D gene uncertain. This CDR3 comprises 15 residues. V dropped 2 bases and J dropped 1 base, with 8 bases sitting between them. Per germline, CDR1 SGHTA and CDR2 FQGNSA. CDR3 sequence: CASSLSPRNTGELFF. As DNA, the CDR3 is TGTGCCAGCAGCTTATCTCCCAGGAACACCGGGGAGCTGTTTTTT.

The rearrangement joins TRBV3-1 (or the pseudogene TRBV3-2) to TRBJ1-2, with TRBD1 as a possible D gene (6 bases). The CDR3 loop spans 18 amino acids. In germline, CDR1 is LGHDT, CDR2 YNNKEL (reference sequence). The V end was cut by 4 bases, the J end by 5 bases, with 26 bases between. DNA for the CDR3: TGTGCCAGCAGCCTCCTCACCCCAGGCAAAACAGGGACGTATGGCTACACCTTC. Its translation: CASSLLTPGKTGTYGYTF.

CDR3 in amino acids: CSVADAPAGVISPLHF. Here the CDR3 DNA reads TGCAGCGTCGCCGACGCCCCCGCCGGGGTTATCTCACCCCTCCACTTT. The gene calls are TRBV29-1 and TRBJ1-6; D is unresolved. CDR1 and CDR2 (germline): SQVTM, ANQGSEA. V dropped 6 bases and J dropped 10 bases, with 25 bases sitting between them. The CDR3 contains 16 residues.

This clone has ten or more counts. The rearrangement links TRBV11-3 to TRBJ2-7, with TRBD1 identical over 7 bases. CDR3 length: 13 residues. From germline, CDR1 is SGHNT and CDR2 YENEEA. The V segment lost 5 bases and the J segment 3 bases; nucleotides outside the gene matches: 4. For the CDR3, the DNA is TGTGCCAGCAGCCCCGGGACAGACTACGAGCAGTACTTC. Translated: CASSPGTDYEQYF.

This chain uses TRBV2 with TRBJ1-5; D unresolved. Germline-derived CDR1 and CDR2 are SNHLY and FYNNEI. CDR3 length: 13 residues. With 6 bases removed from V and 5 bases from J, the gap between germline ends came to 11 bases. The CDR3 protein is CASRQDTYQPQHF. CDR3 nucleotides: TGTGCCAGCAGACAAGACACGTATCAGCCCCAGCATTTT.

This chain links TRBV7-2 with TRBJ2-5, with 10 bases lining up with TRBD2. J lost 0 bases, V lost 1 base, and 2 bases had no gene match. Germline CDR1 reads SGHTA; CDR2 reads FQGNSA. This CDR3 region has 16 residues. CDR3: CASSLEGLANQETQYF. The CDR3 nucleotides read TGTGCCAGCAGCTTAGAGGGACTAGCGAACCAAGAGACCCAGTACTTC.

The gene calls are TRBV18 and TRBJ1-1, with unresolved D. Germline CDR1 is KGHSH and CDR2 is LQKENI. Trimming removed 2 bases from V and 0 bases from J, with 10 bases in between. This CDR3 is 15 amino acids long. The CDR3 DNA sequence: TGTGCCAGCTCACCAACGGGAACCATGAACACTGAAGCTTTCTTT. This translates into CASSPTGTMNTEAFF.

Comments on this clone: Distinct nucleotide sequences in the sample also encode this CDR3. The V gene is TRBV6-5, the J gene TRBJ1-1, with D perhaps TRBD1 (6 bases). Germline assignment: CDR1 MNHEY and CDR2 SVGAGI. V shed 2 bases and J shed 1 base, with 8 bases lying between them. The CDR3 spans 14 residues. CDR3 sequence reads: CASSYGTPNTEAFF. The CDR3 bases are TGTGCCAGCAGTTACGGGACACCGAACACTGAAGCTTTCTTT.

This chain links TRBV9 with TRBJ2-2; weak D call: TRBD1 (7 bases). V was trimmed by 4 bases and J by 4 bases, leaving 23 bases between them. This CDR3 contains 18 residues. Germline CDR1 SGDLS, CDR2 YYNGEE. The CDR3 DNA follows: TGTGCCAGCAGCTCATCCCCCGGAGGGGGCCATGGCACCGGGGAGCTGTTTTTT. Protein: CASSSSPGGGHGTGELFF.

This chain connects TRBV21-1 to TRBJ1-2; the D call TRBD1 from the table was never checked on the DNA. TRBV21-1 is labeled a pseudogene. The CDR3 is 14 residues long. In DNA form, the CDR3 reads TGTGCCAGCAGCAAGGGACACCATAACTATGGCTACACCTTC. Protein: CASSKGHHNYGYTF.

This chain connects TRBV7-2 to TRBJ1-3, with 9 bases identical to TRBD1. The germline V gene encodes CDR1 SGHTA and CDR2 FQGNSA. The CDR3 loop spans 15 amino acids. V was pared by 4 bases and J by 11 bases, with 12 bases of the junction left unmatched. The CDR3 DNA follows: TGTGCCAGCAGCTCGGAGTCCGGGACAGGGTCTCCCATATATTTT. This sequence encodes CASSSESGTGSPIYF.

This chain's CDR3 is CASSQDYGWTGAFAGNTIYF. CDR3 coding DNA: TGCGCCAGCAGCCAAGATTATGGGTGGACAGGAGCGTTCGCTGGAAACACCATATATTTT. This sequence joins TRBV4-3 and TRBJ1-3; 7 bases line up with TRBD1. J was trimmed by 2 bases and V by 0 bases; bases with no gene match: 16. CDR3 length equals 20 residues. The germline gives CDR1 LGHNA, CDR2 YSLEER.

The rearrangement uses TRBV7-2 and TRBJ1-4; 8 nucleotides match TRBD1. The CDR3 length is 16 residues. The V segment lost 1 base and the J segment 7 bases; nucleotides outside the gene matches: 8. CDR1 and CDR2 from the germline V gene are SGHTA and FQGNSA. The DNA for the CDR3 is TGTGCCAGCAGCTTAGAGTCGGACAGGGTCGGTGAAAAACTGTTTTTT. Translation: CASSLESDRVGEKLFF.

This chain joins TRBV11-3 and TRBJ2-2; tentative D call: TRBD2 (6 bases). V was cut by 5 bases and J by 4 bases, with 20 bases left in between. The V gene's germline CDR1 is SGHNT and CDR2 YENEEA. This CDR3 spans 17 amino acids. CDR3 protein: CASSPGVRSVTTGELFF. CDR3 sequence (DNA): TGTGCCAGCAGCCCGGGGGTAAGGAGCGTGACCACCGGGGAGCTGTTTTTT.

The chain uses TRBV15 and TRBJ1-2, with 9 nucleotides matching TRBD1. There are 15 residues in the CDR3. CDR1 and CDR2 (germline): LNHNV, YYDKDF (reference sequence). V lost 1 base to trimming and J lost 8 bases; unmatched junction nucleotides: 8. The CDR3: CATSRAAGTGWGYTF. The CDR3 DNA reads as TGTGCCACCAGCAGAGCCGCCGGGACAGGGTGGGGCTACACCTTC.

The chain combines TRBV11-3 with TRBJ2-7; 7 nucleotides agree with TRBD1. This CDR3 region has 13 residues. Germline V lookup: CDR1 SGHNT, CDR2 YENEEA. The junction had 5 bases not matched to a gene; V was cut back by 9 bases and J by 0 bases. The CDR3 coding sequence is TGTGCCAGTGGACAGGCAAGCTCCTACGAGCAGTACTTC. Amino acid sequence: CASGQASSYEQYF.

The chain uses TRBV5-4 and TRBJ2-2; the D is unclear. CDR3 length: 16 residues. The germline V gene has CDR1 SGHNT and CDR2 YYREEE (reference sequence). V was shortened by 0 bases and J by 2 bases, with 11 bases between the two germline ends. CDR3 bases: TGTGCCAGCAGCTTGGGCTCGCGGATAAACACCGGGGAGCTGTTTTTT. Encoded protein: CASSLGSRINTGELFF.

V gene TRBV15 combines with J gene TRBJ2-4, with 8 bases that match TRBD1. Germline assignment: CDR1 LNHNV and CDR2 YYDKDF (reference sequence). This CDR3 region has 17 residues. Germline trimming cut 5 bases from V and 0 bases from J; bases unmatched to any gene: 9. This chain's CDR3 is CATSGHGQGLAKNIQYF. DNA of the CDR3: TGTGCCACCAGCGGACACGGACAGGGACTAGCCAAAAACATTCAGTACTTC.

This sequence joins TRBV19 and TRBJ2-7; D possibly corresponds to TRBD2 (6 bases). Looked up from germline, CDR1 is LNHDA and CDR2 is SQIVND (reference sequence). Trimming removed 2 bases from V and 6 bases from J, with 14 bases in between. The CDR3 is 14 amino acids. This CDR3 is CASSITSFVGEQYF. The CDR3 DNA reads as TGTGCCAGTAGTATAACTAGCTTCGTTGGCGAGCAGTACTTC.

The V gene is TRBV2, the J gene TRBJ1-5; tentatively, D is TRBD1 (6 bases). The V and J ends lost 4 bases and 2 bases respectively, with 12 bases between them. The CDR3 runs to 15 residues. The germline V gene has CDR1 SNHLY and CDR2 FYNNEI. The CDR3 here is CASSAPRGGNQPQHF. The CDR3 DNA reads TGTGCCAGCAGTGCCCCCAGGGGAGGCAATCAGCCCCAGCATTTT.

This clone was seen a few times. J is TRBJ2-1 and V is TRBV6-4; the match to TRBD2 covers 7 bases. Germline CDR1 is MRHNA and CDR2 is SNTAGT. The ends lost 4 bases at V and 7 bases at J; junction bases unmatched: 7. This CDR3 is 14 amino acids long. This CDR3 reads CASSASGAINEQFF. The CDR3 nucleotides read TGTGCCAGCAGTGCAAGCGGGGCTATAAATGAGCAGTTCTTC.

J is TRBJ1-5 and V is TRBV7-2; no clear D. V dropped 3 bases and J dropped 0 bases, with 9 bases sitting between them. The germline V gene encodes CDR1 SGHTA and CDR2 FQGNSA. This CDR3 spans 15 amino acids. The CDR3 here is CASSFSGNSNQPQHF. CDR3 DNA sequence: TGTGCCAGCAGCTTTTCGGGTAATAGCAATCAGCCCCAGCATTTT. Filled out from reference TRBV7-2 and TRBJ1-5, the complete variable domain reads GAGVSQSPSNKVTEKGKDVELRCDPISGHTALYWYRQSLGQGLEFLIYFQGNSAPDKSGLPSDRFSAERTGGSVSTLTIQRTQQEDSAVYLCASSFSGNSNQPQHFGDGTRLSIL.

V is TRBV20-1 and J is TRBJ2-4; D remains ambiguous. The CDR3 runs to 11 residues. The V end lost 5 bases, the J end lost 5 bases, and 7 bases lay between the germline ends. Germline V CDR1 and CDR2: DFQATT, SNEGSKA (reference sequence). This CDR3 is CSAPKQNIQYF. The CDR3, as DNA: TGCAGTGCTCCGAAGCAAAACATTCAGTACTTC.

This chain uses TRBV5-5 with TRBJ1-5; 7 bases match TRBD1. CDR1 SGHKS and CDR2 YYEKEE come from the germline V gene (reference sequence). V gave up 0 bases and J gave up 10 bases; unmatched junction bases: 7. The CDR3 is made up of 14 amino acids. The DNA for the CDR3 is TGTGCCAGCAGCTTGGTACAGGGGACGTCTCCCCAGCATTTT. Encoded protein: CASSLVQGTSPQHF.

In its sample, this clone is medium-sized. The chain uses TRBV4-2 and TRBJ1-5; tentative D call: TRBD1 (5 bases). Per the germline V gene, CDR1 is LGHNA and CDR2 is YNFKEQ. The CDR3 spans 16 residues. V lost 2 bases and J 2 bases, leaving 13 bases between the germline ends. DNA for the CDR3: TGTGCCAGCAGCCAACGCGGGGACCTCGGCAATCAGCCCCAGCATTTT. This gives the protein CASSQRGDLGNQPQHF.

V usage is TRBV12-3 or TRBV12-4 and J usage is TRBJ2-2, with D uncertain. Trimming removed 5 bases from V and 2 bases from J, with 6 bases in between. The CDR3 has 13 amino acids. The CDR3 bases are TGTGCCAGCAGTCGGGTAAACACCGGGGAGCTGTTTTTT. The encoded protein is CASSRVNTGELFF.